Following are 24 T cell receptor beta chains from one sample sequenced in a study of identical twins. Via MiXCR, TCRdb re-called the 5' RACE reads, giving one row per CDR3 protein. The sample comprises some 300,000 distinct CDR3 sequences, 10% to 15% of which are singletons, and just over 7% rests with the top ten. These data also featured in a second study, about yellow fever vaccine responses in identical twins.

Sequenced material: CD8+ T cells sorted from blood. The source of these receptors is a young woman in good health.

The chain joins TRBV3-1 to TRBJ2-5; TRBD2 agrees at 8 bases. After removal of 0 bases from V and 4 bases from J, the junction contained 4 bases not matched to a gene. Germline V CDR1 and CDR2: LGHDT, YNNKEL (reference sequence). The CDR3 is 15 residues long. The CDR3 reads CASSQDRAGVETQYF. CDR3 coding DNA: TGTGCCAGCAGCCAAGATCGAGCGGGAGTAGAGACCCAGTACTTC.

The chain joins TRBV6-1 to TRBJ2-3, with D unclear. With 5 bases removed from V and 0 bases from J, the gap between germline ends came to 18 bases. The CDR3 is made up of 17 amino acids. Looked up from germline, CDR1 is MNHNS and CDR2 is SASEGT. The CDR3 reads CASSPPPYDLSTDTQYF. CDR3 DNA: TGTGCCAGCAGTCCTCCCCCCTATGATTTAAGCACAGATACGCAGTATTTT.

V usage is TRBV12-3 or TRBV12-4 and J usage is TRBJ2-7, with D tentatively TRBD2 (6 bases). V lost 0 bases, J lost 6 bases, and 18 bases lay in between. The CDR3 is 16 residues long. DNA for the CDR3: TGTGCCAGCAGTTTAGCGGACTACTCAGGGTGGGGCGAGCAGTACTTC. This codes for CASSLADYSGWGEQYF.

V gene TRBV28 combines with J gene TRBJ2-7; 8 positions agree with TRBD2. The CDR3 loop spans 13 amino acids. CDR1 is MDHEN and CDR2 is SYDVKM in the germline V gene. Trimming cost V 8 bases and J 1 base; bases outside gene matches: 4. CDR3 in DNA: TGTGCCAGCGAGCGGGAGAGGTCCTACGAGCAGTACTTC. This encodes CASERERSYEQYF.

This clonotype was counted only a few times. This rearrangement joins TRBV21-1 to TRBJ2-1; the table's D call, TRBD2, was not checked against the DNA. TRBV21-1 corresponds to a pseudogene. There are 18 residues in the CDR3. The CDR3 nucleotides are TGTGCCAGCAGGGGAGGGACTAGCGGGAGGGCCCCCTACAATGAGCAGTTCTTC. Amino acids: CASRGGTSGRAPYNEQFF.

This clonotype has just a few counts. This sequence joins TRBV7-9 and TRBJ2-7; possible D gene TRBD2, 5 bases. The CDR3 has 14 residues. Trimming cost V 1 base and J 4 bases, with 11 bases left between them. Germline V gene data show CDR1 as SEHNR and CDR2 as FQNEAQ (reference sequence). The CDR3 protein is CASSLDREKYEQYF. The CDR3 DNA reads TGTGCCAGCAGCTTAGATAGGGAGAAATACGAGCAGTACTTC.

This clonotype was picked up a small number of times. CDR3 amino acids: CATSDLRGQAQTGELFF. CDR3 nucleotide sequence: TGTGCCACCAGTGATTTGAGGGGCCAGGCCCAAACCGGGGAGCTGTTTTTT. V is TRBV24-1 and J is TRBJ2-2; D is perhaps TRBD1 (5 bases). Germline V CDR1 and CDR2: KGHDR, SFDVKD. The CDR3 spans 17 residues. V lost 0 bases and J 5 bases, leaving 15 bases between the germline ends.

The chain uses TRBV3-1 and TRBJ2-3; D could derive from TRBD1 or TRBD2 (5 bases each). This CDR3 has 17 amino acids. The V and J ends lost 0 bases and 2 bases respectively, with 15 bases between them. The germline V gene encodes CDR1 LGHDT and CDR2 YNNKEL (reference sequence). The CDR3 DNA is TGTGCCAGCAGCCAAGATGGGGGACCCTACTCCACAGATACGCAGTATTTT. This gives the protein CASSQDGGPYSTDTQYF.

Only a few counts were recorded for this clonotype. The chain uses TRBV20-1 and TRBJ1-3; D call uncertain. Germline lookup yields CDR1 DFQATT and CDR2 SNEGSKA (reference sequence). CDR3 length: 13 residues. V dropped 6 bases and J dropped 4 bases, with 13 bases sitting between them. Here the CDR3 reads CSAKGPGGNTIYF. The CDR3 DNA reads as TGCAGTGCCAAGGGTCCAGGCGGAAACACCATATATTTT.

The rearrangement links TRBV5-6 to TRBJ1-2, with D perhaps matching TRBD1 (5 bases). This CDR3 spans 12 amino acids. Between the trimmed V and J ends, which lost 5 bases and 7 bases, there was a span of 12 bases. CDR1 SGHDT and CDR2 YYEEEE come from the germline V gene. CDR3: CASREAGSGYTF. Written as DNA, the CDR3 is TGTGCCAGCAGAGAGGCAGGGTCTGGCTACACCTTC.

This clonotype appeared a few times. The chain is built from TRBV9 and TRBJ2-5; TRBD2 matches 8 bases. Germline CDR1 reads SGDLS; CDR2 reads YYNGEE. The trim removed 0 bases at V and 1 base at J, leaving 17 bases unmatched. The CDR3 is 20 amino acids. CDR3 amino acids: CASSVVGGGLGGNPQETQYF. DNA for the CDR3: TGTGCCAGCAGCGTAGTTGGGGGGGGACTAGGAGGAAACCCCCAAGAGACCCAGTACTTC.

The chain has TRBV4-2 and TRBJ2-2; the D gene could be TRBD1 or TRBD2 (6 bases each). The CDR3 is 15 amino acids. Germline V gene data show CDR1 as LGHNA and CDR2 as YNFKEQ. V was shortened by 0 bases and J by 4 bases, with 9 bases between the two germline ends. The CDR3 DNA is TGTGCCAGCAGCCAAGAGGAGGGGGGCACCGGGGAGCTGTTTTTT. Amino acid sequence: CASSQEEGGTGELFF.

This clonotype was seen more than once but under ten times. The rearrangement joins TRBV4-1 to TRBJ2-1, with 10 nucleotides matching TRBD2. Germline trimming cut 3 bases from V and 12 bases from J; bases unmatched to any gene: 14. Germline CDR1 MGHRA, CDR2 YSYEKL. The CDR3 is made up of 16 amino acids. CDR3 protein: CASSQSTSGVGGGQFF. The DNA of the CDR3 is TGCGCCAGCAGCCAGTCTACTAGCGGGGTCGGTGGTGGGCAGTTCTTC.

This clonotype was counted many times. The genes are TRBV12-3 or TRBV12-4 and TRBJ2-7; the D call may be TRBD1 or TRBD2 (5 bases each). Trimming left V 5 bases short and J 3 bases short, with 8 bases between. The CDR3 runs 12 residues. Here the CDR3 reads CASSPGLYEQYF. In DNA form, the CDR3 reads TGTGCCAGCAGTCCGGGGCTCTACGAGCAGTACTTC.

V usage is TRBV2 and J usage is TRBJ2-7; D is ambiguous. V dropped 0 bases and J dropped 0 bases, with 9 bases sitting between them. The CDR3 contains 15 residues. Germline V gene lookup returns CDR1 SNHLY and CDR2 FYNNEI. The CDR3 here is CASSEAAVSSYEQYF. As DNA, the CDR3 is TGTGCCAGCAGTGAAGCGGCAGTTAGCTCCTACGAGCAGTACTTC.

This clonotype appeared a few times. The CDR3 DNA follows: TGTGCCAGCAGCTTAGGAGGGGGACGGGTCGATGGCTACACCTTC. Translation: CASSLGGGRVDGYTF. The chain recombines TRBV7-9 with TRBJ1-2; tentatively, D is TRBD1 (6 bases). Trimming left V 1 base short and J 6 bases short, with 15 bases between. The CDR3 runs 15 residues. Germline V gene data show CDR1 as SEHNR and CDR2 as FQNEAQ (reference sequence).

The chain has TRBV3-1 and TRBJ2-3; 7 bases map to TRBD2. V dropped 3 bases and J dropped 0; count of bases not matched to a gene: 6. There are 16 residues in the CDR3. Germline V lookup: CDR1 LGHDT, CDR2 YNNKEL (reference sequence). The CDR3, as DNA: TGTGCCAGCAGCCAGTACGGGAGGACTAGCACAGATACGCAGTATTTT. It is translated as CASSQYGRTSTDTQYF.

This CDR3 reads CASSSGGQGIWEQYF. The CDR3 coding sequence is TGTGCCAGCAGCAGTGGGGGACAGGGAATTTGGGAGCAGTACTTC. J is TRBJ2-7 and V is TRBV11-2, with 9 bases identical to TRBD1. Unmatched junction bases numbered 12, after V lost 5 bases and J lost 7 bases. Germline V lookup: CDR1 SGHAT, CDR2 FQNNGV. The CDR3 has 15 amino acids.

V is TRBV13 and J is TRBJ2-1; TRBD1 matches at 7 bases. The V gene end was trimmed by 5 bases and the J gene end by 8 bases; junction bases not matched to a gene: 12. The CDR3 runs to 15 residues. Per the germline V gene, CDR1 is PRHDT and CDR2 is FYEKMQ (reference sequence). The CDR3 nucleotides read TGTGCCAGCAGCCCGACAGGGAAAGTGGCCCATGAGCAGTTCTTC. Protein product: CASSPTGKVAHEQFF.

This clonotype was seen a few times. This sequence joins TRBV25-1 and TRBJ1-1; D is unresolved. Germline CDR1 is MGHDK and CDR2 is SYGVNS. This CDR3 is 15 amino acids long. Deletions cut 3 bases from V and 1 base from J, with 12 bases between. The CDR3 DNA follows: TGTGCCAGCAGTGATAGCTTTAGCAGGAACACTGAAGCTTTCTTT. Translation gives CASSDSFSRNTEAFF.

The table lists this clonotype with many counts. The gene calls are TRBV12-3 or TRBV12-4 and TRBJ1-5; D unclear. The CDR3 extends over 14 amino acids. V lost 3 bases, J lost 3 bases, and 9 bases lay in between. The CDR3 DNA reads as TGTGCCAGCAGTTTTGGTGCCGCCAATCAGCCCCAGCATTTT. Translated, it gives CASSFGAANQPQHF.

This clonotype was picked up one time. This chain links TRBV12-1 with TRBJ2-7; the table assigns TRBD2, which was not confirmed against the DNA. TRBV12-1 is reported as a pseudogene. The CDR3 sequence is 16 residues long. The CDR3 DNA sequence: TGCGCCAGCAGAGATCAGCGGGGGGCACCCACCTACGAGCAGTACGTC. This gives the protein CASRDQRGAPTYEQYV.

The chain couples TRBV4-1 to TRBJ2-1, with 8 bases that match TRBD2. The germline V gene encodes CDR1 MGHRA and CDR2 YSYEKL. V was clipped by 2 bases and J by 6 bases; unmatched bases: 12. This CDR3 region has 17 residues. The CDR3 spells CASSQSLAGKLFNEQFF. The CDR3 DNA reads as TGCGCCAGCAGCCAAAGCCTAGCGGGCAAGCTATTCAATGAGCAGTTCTTC.

There are a few counts of this clonotype. The chain employs TRBV7-2 and TRBJ2-1; D gene unclear. The V gene lost 1 base and the J gene lost 7 bases, with 8 bases spanning the gap. Germline V CDR1 and CDR2: SGHTA, FQGNSA. This CDR3 has 13 amino acids. Here the CDR3 reads CASSLDTGNEQFF. CDR3 coding DNA: TGTGCCAGCAGCTTAGACACCGGAAATGAGCAGTTCTTC.